This T cell receptor (beta chain) derives from a study of blood T cell repertoires in COVID-19. At least ten counts were recorded for this clone. Germline CDR1 and CDR2: MGHRA and YSYEKL. The CDR3 sequence is 14 residues long. V dropped 4 bases and J dropped 1 base, with 10 bases sitting between them. Here immunoSEQ multiplex PCR was the method, and the copy in TCRdb shows in-frame clones only, minus some. The repertoire holds around 100,000 clones, with around four fifths as singletons. The gene calls are TRBV4-1 and TRBJ1-2, with D perhaps TRBD1 (5 bases). Sequences were obtained from peripheral blood. The sequence was obtained from a man in his forties or fifties with active or convalescent COVID-19. CDR3 in amino acids: CASSRGENNYGYTF. In DNA form, the CDR3 reads TGCGCCAGCAGCCGGGGGGAAAATAACTATGGCTACACCTTC.